This T cell receptor (beta chain) was captured in a study of T cell responses to AZD1222 COVID-19 vaccine. General study findings and limits: In a largely white British group with more females than males, clonal diversity was possibly underestimated. CD4 TCRs linked to vaccination spanned spike, dominating at 160-218 and 743-854.

The germline V gene encodes CDR1 KGHSH and CDR2 LQKENI. The CDR3 spans 14 residues. V was trimmed by 8 bases and J by 1 base, leaving 14 bases between them. As regards this clone: Its antigen remains unknown.

Assay used: immunoSEQ multiplex PCR; TCRdb lists only in-frame clones, some missing. The repertoire holds under 110,000 clones, over 75% seen once, with 1.3% in the top ten. This sequence originates from an adult in good health. The sample in question was peripheral blood, obtained on day 0 of AZD1222 vaccination. The V call is TRBV18, the J call TRBJ1-1; D unresolved. This CDR3 reads CASQSVGSNTEAFF. Written as DNA, the CDR3 is TGTGCCAGCCAAAGTGTGGGCTCGAACACTGAAGCTTTCTTT.